The 15 T cell receptor beta chains below all came from one sample that was sequenced in a study of T cells after yellow fever vaccination. TCRdb analysed the 5' RACE reads with MiXCR anew, one entry per CDR3 protein. The sample lists more than 95,000 distinct CDR3 sequences, almost 9% seen once, with 40% in the top ten. The starting material was CD8+ T cells sorted from PBMCs, obtained on the day of the yellow fever booster vaccination. Every receptor here comes from a man between 18 and 35 years old who received the YFV17D yellow fever vaccine.

The V and J genes are TRBV9 and TRBJ2-7; no clear D. V was trimmed by 0 bases and J by 2 bases, leaving 9 bases between them. Germline CDR1 SGDLS, CDR2 YYNGEE. This CDR3 contains 14 residues. In nucleotides, the CDR3 is TGTGCCAGCAGCGTAGTGGAGAACACCTACGAGCAGTACTTC. Translated: CASSVVENTYEQYF.

This clonotype was recorded at least ten times. Here the CDR3 reads CASIVNTEAFF. DNA for the CDR3: TGTGCCAGCATAGTAAACACTGAAGCTTTCTTT. The rearrangement links TRBV6-5 to TRBJ1-1; D gene ambiguous. The CDR3 consists of 11 residues. V gave up 7 bases and J gave up 2 bases, with 5 bases separating them. Germline V gene data show CDR1 as MNHEY and CDR2 as SVGAGI.

This chain uses TRBV6-2 or TRBV6-3 with TRBJ2-5; 7 nucleotides line up with TRBD2. Losses at the gene ends were 2 bases for V and 3 bases for J; bases not matched to a gene: 24. CDR1 is MNHEY and CDR2 is SVGEGT in the germline V gene. The CDR3 consists of 21 residues. The CDR3 coding sequence is TGTGCCAGCAGTTACGACCACGGCGGGACCCGACAACGGGGGGAGGAAGAGACCCAGTACTTC. This codes for CASSYDHGGTRQRGEEETQYF.

This sequence joins TRBV12-3 or TRBV12-4 and TRBJ2-5, with TRBD2 identical over 7 bases. The CDR3 loop spans 15 amino acids. V dropped 3 bases and J dropped 5; count of bases not matched to a gene: 9. As DNA, the CDR3 is TGTGCCAGCAGTTTCCCGAGGGAGGGCCGCGAGACCCAGTACTTC. Translated, it gives CASSFPREGRETQYF.

This clonotype occurred a few times. The rearrangement joins TRBV7-9 to TRBJ2-3; D gene unclear. V was shortened by 7 bases and J by 0 bases, with 14 bases between the two germline ends. The CDR3 is 15 residues long. Looked up from germline, CDR1 is SEHNR and CDR2 is FQNEAQ (reference sequence). CDR3 amino acids: CASTYPAVSTDTQYF. DNA of the CDR3: TGTGCCAGCACCTACCCGGCGGTTAGCACAGATACGCAGTATTTT.

The chain uses TRBV20-1 and TRBJ2-3; TRBD2 agrees at 13 bases. This CDR3 region has 16 residues. V gave up 3 bases and J gave up 2 bases; unmatched junction bases: 5. Germline V gene data show CDR1 as DFQATT and CDR2 as SNEGSKA (reference sequence). CDR3 DNA: TGCAGTGCTAGGCTACTAGCGGGGGGGCTCACAGATACGCAGTATTTT. Residues: CSARLLAGGLTDTQYF.

This clonotype appeared many times. The V and J genes are TRBV5-1 and TRBJ2-1; 7 bases map to TRBD2. Germline V gene data show CDR1 as SGHRS and CDR2 as YFSETQ. The junction had 12 bases not matched to a gene; V was cut back by 7 bases and J by 5 bases. This CDR3 comprises 15 residues. This CDR3 is CASASMASGNNEQFF. The CDR3 DNA reads TGCGCCAGCGCGTCAATGGCTAGCGGAAACAATGAGCAGTTCTTC.

V usage is TRBV15 and J usage is TRBJ2-1; D perhaps matches TRBD1 (5 bases). From germline, CDR1 is LNHNV and CDR2 YYDKDF (reference sequence). Trimming left V 1 base short and J 8 bases short, with 15 bases between. The CDR3 sequence is 15 residues long. The CDR3 DNA reads as TGTGCCACCAGCAGAGCTACAAACAGGTTCGATGAGCAGTTCTTC. It translates to CATSRATNRFDEQFF.

The chain employs TRBV6-5 and TRBJ1-2, with D unresolved. Germline V CDR1 and CDR2: MNHEY, SVGAGI. This CDR3 spans 13 amino acids. V was cut by 2 bases and J by 8 bases, with 12 bases left in between. In DNA, the CDR3 is TGTGCCAGCAGTTACCTACAGCCTAGGGGCTACACCTTC. This encodes CASSYLQPRGYTF.

J is TRBJ1-5 and V is TRBV21-1. TRBV21-1 is noted as a pseudogene. The CDR3 length is 11 residues. The DNA of the CDR3 is TGTGCCAGCAGCAGAAATCAGCCCCAGCATTTT. This sequence encodes CASSRNQPQHF.

This clonotype has ten or more counts. The chain couples TRBV28 to TRBJ2-1, with 10 bases lining up with TRBD1. The V segment lost 5 bases and the J segment 6 bases; nucleotides outside the gene matches: 7. The CDR3 contains 15 residues. Germline CDR1 reads MDHEN; CDR2 reads SYDVKM. The CDR3 DNA is TGTGCCAGCAGTCCCGGGACAGGGGACGCCAATGAGCAGTTCTTC. Protein product: CASSPGTGDANEQFF.

This clonotype has only a few counts. This chain links TRBV12-3 or TRBV12-4 with TRBJ1-2; a weak D match, TRBD1 (6 bases). The ends were cut back, 5 bases at V and 4 bases at J, with 11 bases in the middle. The CDR3 runs 13 residues. This CDR3 reads CASSLGQTYGYTF. As DNA, the CDR3 is TGTGCCAGCAGTCTCGGACAGACCTATGGCTACACCTTC.

DNA of the CDR3: TGTGCCAGCTCCCTGGGGGCTGGAAACACCATATATTTT. It codes for CASSLGAGNTIYF. V is TRBV12-3 or TRBV12-4 and J is TRBJ1-3, with a weak D call TRBD1 (5 bases). Deletions cut 8 bases from V and 2 bases from J, with 10 bases between. This CDR3 spans 13 amino acids.

This clonotype was counted only a few times. The DNA of the CDR3 is TGTGCCAGCAGCCAGGGGGACAGCTACGAGCAGTACGTC. This sequence encodes CASSQGDSYEQYV. The chain has TRBV16 and TRBJ2-7; 7 bases are shared with TRBD1. In germline, CDR1 is KGHSY, CDR2 FQNENV. The CDR3 totals 13 residues. V lost 3 bases and J lost 3; bases outside the gene matches: 2.

The chain employs TRBV29-1 and TRBJ2-3; 10 bases agree with TRBD1. The CDR3 runs to 15 residues. Trimming took 5 bases from V and 3 from J; bases not matched to a gene: 8. The germline gives CDR1 SQVTM, CDR2 ANQGSEA. This CDR3 is CSVYLTGGQTDTQYF. CDR3 nucleotide sequence: TGCAGCGTTTACCTGACAGGGGGCCAGACAGATACGCAGTATTTT.